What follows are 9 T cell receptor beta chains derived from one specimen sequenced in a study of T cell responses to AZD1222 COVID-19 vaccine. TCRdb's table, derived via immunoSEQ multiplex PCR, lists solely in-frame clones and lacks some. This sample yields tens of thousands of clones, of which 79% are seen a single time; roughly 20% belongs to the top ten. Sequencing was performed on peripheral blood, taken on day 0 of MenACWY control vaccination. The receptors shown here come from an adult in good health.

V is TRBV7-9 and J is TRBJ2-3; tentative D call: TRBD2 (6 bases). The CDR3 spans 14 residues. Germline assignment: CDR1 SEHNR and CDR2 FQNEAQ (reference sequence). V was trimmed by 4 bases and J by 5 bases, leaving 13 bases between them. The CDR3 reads CASSSRDLVDTQYF. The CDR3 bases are TGTGCCAGCAGCTCCCGGGACTTAGTAGATACGCAGTATTTT.

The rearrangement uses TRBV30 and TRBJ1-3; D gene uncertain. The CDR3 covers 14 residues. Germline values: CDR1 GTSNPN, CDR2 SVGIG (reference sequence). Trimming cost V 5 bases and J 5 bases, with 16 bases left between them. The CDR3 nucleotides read TGTGCCTGGGTGGGAACAATCAAGAGAAACACCATATATTTT. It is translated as CAWVGTIKRNTIYF.

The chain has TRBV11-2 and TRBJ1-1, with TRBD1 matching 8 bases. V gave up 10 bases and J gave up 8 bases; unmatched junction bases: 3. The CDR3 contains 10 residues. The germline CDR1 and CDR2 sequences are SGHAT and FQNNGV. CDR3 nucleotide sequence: TGTGCCACCGGGACAGGCGAAGCTTTCTTT. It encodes CATGTGEAFF.

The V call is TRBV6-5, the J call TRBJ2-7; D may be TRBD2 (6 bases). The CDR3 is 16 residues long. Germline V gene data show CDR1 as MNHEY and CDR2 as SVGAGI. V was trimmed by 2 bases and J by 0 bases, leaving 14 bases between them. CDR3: CASSYLGGRSSYEQYF. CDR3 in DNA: TGTGCCAGCAGTTACCTGGGGGGAAGGAGCTCCTACGAGCAGTACTTC.

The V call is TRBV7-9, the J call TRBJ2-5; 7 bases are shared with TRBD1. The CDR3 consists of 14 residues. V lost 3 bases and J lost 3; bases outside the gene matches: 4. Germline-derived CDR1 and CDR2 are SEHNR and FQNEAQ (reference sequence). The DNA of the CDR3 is TGTGCCAGCAGCTTGGCAGGGGGTAAAGAGACCCAGTACTTC. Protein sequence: CASSLAGGKETQYF.

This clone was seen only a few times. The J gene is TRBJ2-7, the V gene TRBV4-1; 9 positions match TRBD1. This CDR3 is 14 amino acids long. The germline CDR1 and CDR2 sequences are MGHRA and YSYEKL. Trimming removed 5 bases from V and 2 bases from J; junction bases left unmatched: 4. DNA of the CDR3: TGCGCCAGCAGCTCATGGACAGGGGCCTACGAGCAGTACGTC. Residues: CASSSWTGAYEQYV.

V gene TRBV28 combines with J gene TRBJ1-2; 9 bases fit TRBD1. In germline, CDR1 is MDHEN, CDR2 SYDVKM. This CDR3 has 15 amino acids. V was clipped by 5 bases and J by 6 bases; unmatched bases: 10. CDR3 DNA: TGTGCCAGCAGTGACGGGACAGGGAAATTCCATGGCTACACCTTC. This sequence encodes CASSDGTGKFHGYTF.

CDR3 DNA: TGCGCCAGCAGCCCTGGACAGAGGGAGACCCAGTACTTC. Translation gives CASSPGQRETQYF. The rearrangement joins TRBV5-1 to TRBJ2-5, with TRBD1 as a possible D gene (6 bases). The CDR3 is 13 residues long. Germline V gene sequence: CDR1 SGHRS, CDR2 YFSETQ. V lost 4 bases and J lost 5, with 12 bases in between.

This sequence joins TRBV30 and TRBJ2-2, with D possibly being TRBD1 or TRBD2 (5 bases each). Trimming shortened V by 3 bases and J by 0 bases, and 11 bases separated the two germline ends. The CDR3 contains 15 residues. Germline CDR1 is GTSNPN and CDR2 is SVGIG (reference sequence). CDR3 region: CAWRGTAANTGELFF. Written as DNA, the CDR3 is TGTGCCTGGAGGGGGACGGCCGCGAACACCGGGGAGCTGTTTTTT.